The 17 T cell receptor beta chains reported below all come from one sample, sequenced in a study of shared clonotypes between healthy human individuals. Produced via immunoSEQ multiplex PCR; TCRdb's table is partial and in-frame only. The table lists some 2.3 million clones, approximately 95% of them singletons. The source material was naive CD4+ T cells from PBMCs. Subset of the sample: CD45RA+ positively selected. All receptors derive from a man younger than 30 in good health. Some clones in this sample may be carry-over from other donors' samples.

Remarks on this clone: At the DNA level, this CDR3 is encoded by other sequences in the same sample as well. As DNA, the CDR3 is TGTGCCAGCAGTTACTCGGACAGGGGGCGGGGGACTGAAGCTTTCTTT. It encodes CASSYSDRGRGTEAFF. This chain connects TRBV6-5 to TRBJ1-1; 11 nucleotides align to TRBD1. CDR1 and CDR2 from the germline V gene are MNHEY and SVGAGI. The CDR3 extends over 16 amino acids. Trimming cost V 0 bases and J 5 bases; bases outside gene matches: 5.

In its sample, this clone was seen once. This chain links TRBV7-3 with TRBJ2-6; D tentatively reads TRBD1 or TRBD2 (5 bases each). CDR1 is SGHTA, CDR2 FQGTGA, per germline. Trimming took off 7 bases at V and 2 bases at J, with 12 bases between the two ends. CDR3 size: 15 residues. In nucleotides, the CDR3 is TGTGCCAGCACCCGGGGCGGCCCTGGGGCCAACGTCCTGACTTTC. This sequence encodes CASTRGGPGANVLTF. Full variable domain (remainder filled in from reference TRBV7-3 and TRBJ2-6): GAGVSQTPSNKVTEKGKYVELRCDPISGHTALYWYRQSLGQGPEFLIYFQGTGAADDSGLPNDRFFAVRPEGSVSTLKIQRTERGDSAVYLCASTRGGPGANVLTFGAGSRLTVL.

A single count supports this clone. This chain uses TRBV19 with TRBJ1-2; D perhaps matches TRBD1 (5 bases). Germline values: CDR1 LNHDA, CDR2 SQIVND (reference sequence). The CDR3 covers 13 residues. Trimming took off 3 bases at V and 8 bases at J, with 13 bases between the two ends. The CDR3: CASSIGPWGGYTF. Here the CDR3 DNA reads TGTGCCAGTAGTATTGGCCCCTGGGGGGGCTACACCTTC. Combining the CDR3 with reference TRBV19 and TRBJ1-2 gives the whole variable domain DGGITQSPKYLFRKEGQNVTLSCEQNLNHDAMYWYRQDPGQGLRLIYYSQIVNDFQKGDIAEGYSVSREKKESFPLTVTSAQKNPTAFYLCASSIGPWGGYTFGSGTRLTVV.

The rearrangement links TRBV4-2 to TRBJ1-4; 9 nucleotides line up with TRBD1. V lost 6 bases and J lost 2; bases outside the gene matches: 10. This CDR3 spans 17 amino acids. The V gene's germline CDR1 is LGHNA and CDR2 YNFKEQ. CDR3 DNA: TGTGCCAGCAGACGGACAGGGGCGGAGGTTACTAATGAAAAACTGTTTTTT. As protein: CASRRTGAEVTNEKLFF.

In DNA, the CDR3 is TGCAGTGCTCCCGAGGGCTATGGCTACACCTTC. It translates to CSAPEGYGYTF. This chain connects TRBV20-1 to TRBJ1-2; D remains unclear. The CDR3 sequence is 11 residues long. V lost 5 bases, J lost 4 bases, and 8 bases lay in between. Germline CDR1 reads DFQATT; CDR2 reads SNEGSKA (reference sequence).

The gene calls are TRBV27 and TRBJ2-7, with D hard to call. The CDR3 loop spans 12 amino acids. Germline V lookup: CDR1 MNHEY, CDR2 SMNVEV (reference sequence). V was pared by 4 bases and J by 5 bases, with 9 bases between. CDR3: CASSSTLNEQYF. In DNA form, the CDR3 reads TGTGCCAGCAGTTCGACCCTTAACGAGCAGTACTTC.

The chain has TRBV9 and TRBJ2-7; TRBD2 agrees at 15 bases. This CDR3 is 16 amino acids long. Germline CDR1 is SGDLS and CDR2 is YYNGEE. With 4 bases clipped from V and 5 bases from J, the junction kept 7 bases outside the gene matches. CDR3 bases: TGTGCCAGCAGCCCAGCGGGACTAGCGGGAGGCCACGAGCAGTACTTC. Protein: CASSPAGLAGGHEQYF.

CDR3 loop: CASSLAARVGRPSSYEQYF. As DNA, the CDR3 is TGTGCCAGCAGCTTAGCGGCAAGGGTCGGGAGGCCAAGCTCCTACGAGCAGTACTTC. The V gene is TRBV7-8, the J gene TRBJ2-7, with TRBD2 identical over 7 bases. The CDR3 totals 19 residues. Germline CDR1 is SGHVS and CDR2 is FQNEAQ. J gave up 0 bases and V 0 bases, and 14 bases lay outside the gene matches.

CDR3 sequence (DNA): TGTGCCAGCAGTTATTCGCCGGGACCGACCTACGAGCAGTACTTC. This codes for CASSYSPGPTYEQYF. The chain has TRBV6-6 and TRBJ2-7; possibly TRBD1 or TRBD2 for D (5 bases each). CDR1 MNHNY and CDR2 SVGAGI come from the germline V gene (reference sequence). The CDR3 extends over 15 amino acids. V lost 3 bases and J lost 2, with 14 bases in between.

The chain has TRBV5-4 and TRBJ2-1; maybe TRBD1 (6 bases). Trimming stripped 5 bases from V and 5 bases from J, with 23 bases between. CDR3 length: 17 amino acids. CDR1 and CDR2 from the germline V gene are SGHNT and YYREEE (reference sequence). As DNA, the CDR3 is TGTGCCAGCAGTTCCCCGTTCGCCGGGACAATACACAATGAGCAGTTCTTC. This sequence encodes CASSSPFAGTIHNEQFF.

The chain combines TRBV19 with TRBJ1-2, with D perhaps matching TRBD1 (5 bases). The V gene's germline CDR1 is LNHDA and CDR2 SQIVND (reference sequence). The length of the CDR3 is 15 residues. Trimming removed 9 bases from V and 7 bases from J, with 24 bases in between. This chain's CDR3 is CASLDSGLVPGGYTF. In DNA, the CDR3 is TGTGCCAGCCTAGACTCAGGGTTGGTGCCTGGTGGCTACACCTTC.

The chain employs TRBV7-8 and TRBJ1-1; D remains ambiguous. The germline gives CDR1 SGHVS, CDR2 FQNEAQ. Trimming left V 5 bases short and J 4 bases short, with 17 bases between. This CDR3 contains 15 residues. The CDR3 DNA reads TGTGCCAGCAGCACCCGGGCCCCGGGCGGCACTGAAGCTTTCTTT. It translates to CASSTRAPGGTEAFF.

The chain has TRBV7-2 and TRBJ2-7; D may be TRBD1 (5 bases). There are 15 residues in the CDR3. CDR1 and CDR2 (germline): SGHTA, FQGNSA. V was trimmed by 0 bases and J by 7 bases, leaving 16 bases between them. CDR3 amino acids: CASSLATAWVGEQYF. CDR3 DNA sequence: TGTGCCAGCAGCTTAGCGACAGCGTGGGTAGGGGAGCAGTACTTC. The entire variable domain, with the rest obtained from reference TRBV7-2 and TRBJ2-7, is as follows: GAGVSQSPSNKVTEKGKDVELRCDPISGHTALYWYRQSLGQGLEFLIYFQGNSAPDKSGLPSDRFSAERTGGSVSTLTIQRTQQEDSAVYLCASSLATAWVGEQYFGPGTRLTVT.

The chain employs TRBV4-3 and TRBJ2-1; perhaps TRBD1 as D (5 bases). CDR1 is LGHNA, CDR2 YSLEER, per germline. V dropped 4 bases and J dropped 3 bases, with 13 bases sitting between them. The CDR3 extends over 15 amino acids. The CDR3 region has the DNA TGCGCCAGCAGCCCGGGCCTACAGGACTACAATGAGCAGTTCTTC. Its translation is CASSPGLQDYNEQFF.

This chain joins TRBV5-1 and TRBJ2-1, with TRBD2 as a possible D gene (6 bases). The CDR3 spans 13 residues. CDR1 is SGHRS and CDR2 is YFSETQ in the germline V gene. V lost 2 bases, J lost 6 bases, and 9 bases lay in between. CDR3 nucleotide sequence: TGCGCCAGCAGCTTCGGGGGAGCCAATGAGCAGTTCTTC. This encodes CASSFGGANEQFF.

V and J are TRBV28 and TRBJ2-7, with 13 positions matching TRBD2. V gave up 2 bases and J gave up 7 bases; unmatched junction bases: 8. This CDR3 has 16 amino acids. The germline CDR1 and CDR2 sequences are MDHEN and SYDVKM. CDR3: CASSLPGLAGVWEQYF. The CDR3 DNA sequence: TGTGCCAGCAGTTTACCCGGACTAGCGGGAGTCTGGGAGCAGTACTTC.

The genes are TRBV4-1 and TRBJ1-3, with D possibly being TRBD1 (6 bases). This CDR3 comprises 15 residues. The germline V and J ends were trimmed by 0 bases and 3 bases, with 9 bases remaining between them. In germline, CDR1 is MGHRA, CDR2 YSYEKL. CDR3 region: CASSQEGGYGNTIYF. CDR3 DNA: TGCGCCAGCAGCCAAGAAGGGGGTTATGGAAACACCATATATTTT.